A few counts support the clone carrying this TCR beta chain. The primer mix had 60 Vbeta and 13 Jbeta primers. Profiled with immunoSEQ multiplex PCR; TCRdb holds only in-frame clones, not every one. The table lists around 160,000 clones, almost 80% of them singletons, with about 9.7% in the top ten. The data stem from a study of cytomegalovirus exposure and HLA in healthy donors. This CDR3 has 15 amino acids. CDR1 MNHEY and CDR2 SVGAGI come from the germline V gene. V gave up 0 bases and J gave up 5 bases, with 13 bases separating them. Sequencing was done on a sample of PBMCs. This TCR was recovered from a man aged 18-30 years in good health and CMV-seropositive. The chain links TRBV6-5 to TRBJ1-1; TRBD1 is a possible D gene (6 bases). Here the CDR3 DNA reads TGTGCCAGCAGTTACTCGATCGAGGGGGAGACTGAAGCTTTCTTT. As protein: CASSYSIEGETEAFF.